The entry below describes one T cell receptor beta chain. What it binds is not known. This entry belongs to a study of T cells in localized non-small cell lung cancer. The study's findings and limits: It was uninvolved adjacent lung that showed the highest T cell clonality, exceeding tumor. A median of approximately 57 clones ranked among the top 100 in tumor appeared in adjacent lung. The tumor had only one region sequenced, so heterogeneity remains possible. Blood T cell density predicted longer survival; adjacent-lung clonality, shorter.

Assay used: immunoSEQ multiplex PCR; TCRdb lists only in-frame clones, some missing. The data contain some 30,000 clones, approximately 90% of them singletons. V dropped 4 bases and J dropped 0 bases, with 6 bases sitting between them. Looked up from germline, CDR1 is LGHNA and CDR2 is YNFKEQ. This CDR3 spans 13 amino acids. Source: PBMCs, taken before any cancer treatment. The sequence was collected from a man aged 40 to 75 with stage II lung adenocarcinoma. This chain links TRBV4-2 with TRBJ1-1; D is unresolved. This CDR3 is CASSRLMNTEAFF. Written as DNA, the CDR3 is TGTGCCAGCAGCCGGTTAATGAACACTGAAGCTTTCTTT.